This passage covers 8 T cell receptor beta chains from one sample sequenced in a study of T cell repertoires in cytomegalovirus infection. TCRdb independently ran MiXCR on the reads; one entry per CDR3 protein. The sample has under 300,000 distinct CDR3 sequences, less than 25% seen once. Their antigen targets remain unknown. This specimen consisted of cultured PBMCs, obtained from culture after CMV antigen stimulation. Receptor source: a human donor in good health (CMV status not recorded). Some clones in this sample may be carry-over from other donors' samples.

This clonotype has more than one count but fewer than ten. This chain connects TRBV15 to TRBJ1-2; a weak D match, TRBD1 (6 bases). Germline CDR1 reads LNHNV; CDR2 reads YYDKDF (reference sequence). The CDR3 extends over 14 amino acids. V was trimmed by 3 bases and J by 4 bases, leaving 12 bases between them. CDR3 in DNA: TGTGCCACCAGCAGGGACAGAGGGAGCTATGGCTACACCTTC. Translated, it gives CATSRDRGSYGYTF.

This clonotype appeared a few times. The chain recombines TRBV4-1 with TRBJ2-1; no definite D call. V was clipped by 3 bases and J by 9 bases, with 9 bases between them. The germline gives CDR1 MGHRA, CDR2 YSYEKL. The CDR3 totals 12 residues. The CDR3 region is CASSHSTSEQFF. The CDR3 DNA follows: TGCGCCAGCAGCCACTCAACAAGTGAGCAGTTCTTC.

This clonotype was seen a few times. CDR3 residues: CASSRAGAYEQYF. The CDR3 DNA sequence: TGTGCCAGCAGTAGGGCTGGGGCGTACGAGCAGTACTTC. The rearrangement joins TRBV6-2 or TRBV6-3 to TRBJ2-7; weak D call: TRBD1 (5 bases). V lost 5 bases and J 4 bases, leaving 12 bases between the germline ends. The germline gives CDR1 MNHEY, CDR2 SVGEGT. The CDR3 runs to 13 residues.

V is TRBV12-3 or TRBV12-4 and J is TRBJ2-2, with 13 nucleotides matching TRBD2. V was clipped by 5 bases and J by 6 bases; unmatched bases: 3. The CDR3 is 15 amino acids. The CDR3 DNA reads as TGTGCCAGCAGTCGGGGACTAGCGGGATCCGGGGAGCTGTTTTTT. It yields the protein CASSRGLAGSGELFF.

The genes are TRBV4-3 and TRBJ1-5; D ambiguous. The CDR3 runs to 13 residues. Germline assignment: CDR1 LGHNA and CDR2 YSLEER. V shed 1 base and J shed 10 bases, with 11 bases lying between them. CDR3 sequence (DNA): TGCGCCAGCAGCCAAGGTCCCCGTCTTCCCCAGCATTTT. It yields the protein CASSQGPRLPQHF.

This clonotype was recorded a few times. The chain links TRBV5-1 to TRBJ1-4; weak D call: TRBD1 (5 bases). The CDR3 has 15 amino acids. Trimming stripped 1 base from V and 3 bases from J, with 10 bases between. Germline CDR1 and CDR2: SGHRS and YFSETQ. The DNA for the CDR3 is TGCGCCAGCAGCTTGACAGGATCGGCTAATGAAAAACTGTTTTTT. Translated, it gives CASSLTGSANEKLFF.

The sample holds many counts of this clonotype. This chain connects TRBV7-2 to TRBJ2-1, with 11 positions matching TRBD2. The CDR3 extends over 14 amino acids. J was trimmed by 9 bases and V by 5 bases; bases with no gene match: 6. The V gene's germline CDR1 is SGHTA and CDR2 FQGNSA. CDR3 protein: CASSKGTSGSEQFF. Here the CDR3 DNA reads TGTGCCAGCAGCAAAGGGACTAGCGGTAGTGAGCAGTTCTTC.

The chain couples TRBV7-6 to TRBJ2-7, with D perhaps TRBD2 (5 bases). This CDR3 comprises 14 residues. Trimming pared 4 bases from V and 3 bases from J, leaving 13 bases between. The germline gives CDR1 SGHVS, CDR2 FNYEAQ. CDR3 sequence reads: CASSSLDGIYEQYF. CDR3 in DNA: TGTGCCAGCAGCTCCCTGGACGGGATCTACGAGCAGTACTTC.